This is a list of T cell receptor beta chains from one sample in a study of response to subunit inactivated influenza vaccine. TCRdb fed the RT-PCR reads into MiXCR, producing one record per CDR3 protein. Of about 190,000 distinct CDR3 sequences listed, approximately 15% are singletons. The input for sequencing was CD8+ T cells sorted from PBMCs, taken approximately 5 days after vaccination. These receptors all come from a man between 50 and 59 years old who received an inactivated influenza vaccine. Both conserved end residues are part of each CDR3. The D gene is left open where the match is weak. Not all rows give a size; the values are once, few, many and, for expanded clones, a class.

d_call	v_call	clone_size	j_call	cdr3_length	cdr3_nt	cdr3_aa
TRBD2	TRBV12-3/TRBV12-4	many	TRBJ2-3	16	TGTGCCAGCAGTCCTAGACTAGCGGGACCCACAGATACGCAGTATTTT	CASSPRLAGPTDTQYF
.	TRBV10-3	few	TRBJ2-3	13	TGTGCCACGCAGGGGGAGGGGACAGATACGCAGTATTTT	CATQGEGTDTQYF
.	TRBV20-1	.	TRBJ2-1	14	TGCAGTGCTAGCCTGGGGGAATCCTACAATGAGCAGTTCTTC	CSASLGESYNEQFF
TRBD2	TRBV28	few	TRBJ2-2	16	TGTGCCAGCAGTTGCGGGAGGGATAAATGCACCGGGGAGCTGTTTTTT	CASSCGRDKCTGELFF
.	TRBV4-2	few	TRBJ1-2	16	TGTGCCAGCAGCCAAGAATACGGACAACAAACCTATGGCTACACCTTC	CASSQEYGQQTYGYTF
.	TRBV19	.	TRBJ2-7	15	TGTGCCAGTAGTATTACAGGGAACCCCTCCTACGAGCAGTACTTC	CASSITGNPSYEQYF
.	TRBV6-2/TRBV6-3	.	TRBJ1-1	16	TGTGCCACTTCGCCGGCAGGAAAGGCCCAGAACACTGAAGCTTTCTTT	CATSPAGKAQNTEAFF
.	TRBV6-5	.	TRBJ1-2	15	TGTGCCAGCAGTTACTCCGGGGTTTCTCGCTATGGCTACACCTTC	CASSYSGVSRYGYTF
TRBD1	TRBV20-1	.	TRBJ1-2	13	TGCAGTGCTTTTAGGGGGCGGGGCTATGGCTACACCTTC	CSAFRGRGYGYTF
.	TRBV12-3/TRBV12-4	.	TRBJ1-1	14	TGTGCCAGCAGTTTAGACCTGGGAATTTCTCAAGCTTTCTTT	CASSLDLGISQAFF
TRBD1	TRBV30	few	TRBJ2-7	13	TGTGCCTGGAGTGCGGACAGGGACTACGAGCAGTACTTC	CAWSADRDYEQYF
.	TRBV15	few	TRBJ2-3	14	TGTGCCACCAGCGGTAGCGTTGTAAAAGATACGCAGTATTTT	CATSGSVVKDTQYF
TRBD1	TRBV29-1	many	TRBJ2-3	16	TGCAGCGTTGAATGGGGGCGGACAGGGGTTGTAGATACGCAGTATTTT	CSVEWGRTGVVDTQYF
TRBD1	TRBV29-1	.	TRBJ2-7	15	TGCAGCGTTGAAGCTTGGGGACAGAACTCCTACGAGCAGTACTTC	CSVEAWGQNSYEQYF
.	TRBV11-1	.	TRBJ1-4	19	TGTGCCAGCAGCCCCCACGGCTCGGGCGTTTTAGAGGATACTGAAAAACTGTTTTTT	CASSPHGSGVLEDTEKLFF
TRBD1	TRBV15	.	TRBJ2-1	16	TGTGCCACCAGCAGAGGAGGGACAGGATCCTACAATGAGCAGTTCTTC	CATSRGGTGSYNEQFF
TRBD2	TRBV7-8	few	TRBJ2-6	18	TGTGCCAGCAGCCCGAGAGCGGGAGGGACCTCTGGGGCCAACGTCCTGACTTTC	CASSPRAGGTSGANVLTF
TRBD2	TRBV12-3/TRBV12-4	few	TRBJ2-5	16	TGTGCCAGCAGTTTAGAAGTAGCGGGAGGCCAAGAGACCCAGTACTTC	CASSLEVAGGQETQYF
TRBD2	TRBV3-1	.	TRBJ2-1	16	TGTGCCAGCAGCCAAGATGCGGGGGGCTTCTACAATGAGCAGTTCTTC	CASSQDAGGFYNEQFF
TRBD2	TRBV6-5	few	TRBJ2-1	15	TGTGCCAGCAGGTACCTAGCGGGCTCCTACAATGAGCAGTTCTTC	CASRYLAGSYNEQFF
TRBD2	TRBV11-2	.	TRBJ2-2	17	TGTGCCAGCAGCTCAAGACTAGCGGGGGGCTACACCGGGGAGCTGTTTTTT	CASSSRLAGGYTGELFF
.	TRBV12-3/TRBV12-4	many	TRBJ2-2	16	TGTGCCAGCAGCCCTGCGTATTCTCCCAGGTCCGGGGAGCTGTTTTTT	CASSPAYSPRSGELFF
TRBD2	TRBV20-1	few	TRBJ2-3	14	TGCAGTGCTACCGGGACTAGCGCAACAGATACGCAGTATTTT	CSATGTSATDTQYF
.	TRBV4-1	.	TRBJ1-4	14	TGCGCCAGCAGCCAAGGTGTGGTAGGACCCCAACTGTTTTTT	CASSQGVVGPQLFF
.	TRBV7-9	many	TRBJ2-7	12	TGTGCCAGCAGCTTAAGCCCCTACGAGCAGTACTTC	CASSLSPYEQYF
TRBD1	TRBV6-5	.	TRBJ2-1	14	TGTGCCAGCAGTTACAAGACAGGGGGCGATGGTCTGTTCTTC	CASSYKTGGDGLFF
TRBD2	TRBV6-5	few	TRBJ2-1	18	TGTGCCAGCAGTTACTCGATTCTGGGCGGGAGCTCCTACAATGAGCAGTTCTTC	CASSYSILGGSSYNEQFF
.	TRBV7-9	few	TRBJ2-7	14	TGTGCCAGCAACCTACAGGGTAGTTTTGGCGAGCAGTACTTC	CASNLQGSFGEQYF
.	TRBV5-1	.	TRBJ1-2	15	TGCGCCAGCAGCTTGGTTCGGGCCTTGGGAGACGGCTACACCTTC	CASSLVRALGDGYTF
.	TRBV4-3	.	TRBJ2-7	15	TGCGCCAGCAGCCAAGATCCGGGGGCGCGATACGAGCAGTACTTC	CASSQDPGARYEQYF
TRBD1	TRBV2	.	TRBJ2-3	15	TGTGCCAGCTCAAACAGGGGCCTGAGCACAGATACGCAGTATTTT	CASSNRGLSTDTQYF
TRBD2	TRBV12-3/TRBV12-4	few	TRBJ2-5	14	TGTGCCAGCAGGTTGACTAGCGGGGAAGAGACCCAGTACTTC	CASRLTSGEETQYF